This T cell receptor beta chain was retrieved from a study of blood T cells in healthy people across ages. Study findings and constraints: Diversity of TCR beta per million T cells declined in a roughly linear way with age. Because sorting was not performed, PBMCs prevented conclusive naive versus antigen-experienced comparison. Donors of long life had a larger count of naive CD4+ cells and greater diversity than aged donors.

V dropped 5 bases and J dropped 6; count of bases not matched to a gene: 13. This CDR3 contains 16 residues. Next came a second PCR, run for roughly 7 to 12 cycles, which used a sample-barcoded 5' primer along with a J-beta primer mix. TCRdb independently ran MiXCR on the 5' RACE reads; one entry per CDR3 protein. The profile shows about 1.6 million distinct CDR3 sequences, roughly a third of them singletons. Points on this clonotype: Its specificity is not known.

Each of the donors had roughly 9.7 milliliters of peripheral blood drawn into EDTA-treated Vacutainer tubes. Sequenced material: blood. The rearrangement uses TRBV12-3 or TRBV12-4 and TRBJ1-5; 7 nucleotides match TRBD1. The TCR was taken from a woman aged 25 to 45 in good health. This CDR3 is CASSPQARGRGQPQHF. Written as DNA, the CDR3 is TGTGCCAGCAGTCCTCAGGCGAGGGGGCGCGGTCAGCCCCAGCATTTT.